These T cell receptor beta chains were read from a single sample in a study of T-cell reconstitution after alpha-beta-depleted transplantation in children. Via MiXCR, TCRdb re-called the PCR reads, giving one row per CDR3 protein. The sample holds approximately 150,000 distinct CDR3 sequences, more than 8% seen once. Here the sequenced sample was PBMCs, mostly from graft donor cells, taken 180 days after TCRalphabeta/CD19-depleted stem cell transplant. These receptors were obtained from a female patient between 2 and 10 years old who had a stem cell transplant for congenital amegakaryocytic thrombocytopenia, so the T cells may come from the graft donor. The CDR3 runs from the conserved cysteine through the conserved F or W. The order of the fields is V gene, J gene, CDR3 protein.

v_call: TRBV12-3/TRBV12-4; j_call: TRBJ2-2; cdr3_aa: CASTVRVFTGELFF
v_call: TRBV7-9; j_call: TRBJ1-5; cdr3_aa: CASSSSIGNQPQHF
v_call: TRBV7-9; j_call: TRBJ2-7; cdr3_aa: CASSRPGNYEQYF
v_call: TRBV5-5; j_call: TRBJ2-7; cdr3_aa: CASSLPSGGFASYEQYF
v_call: TRBV20-1; j_call: TRBJ2-2; cdr3_aa: CSAQRWTGDTGELFF
v_call: TRBV4-3; j_call: TRBJ2-1; cdr3_aa: CASSQTFNEQFF
v_call: TRBV12-3/TRBV12-4; j_call: TRBJ2-2; cdr3_aa: CASSLPGKLFF
v_call: TRBV29-1; j_call: TRBJ2-1; cdr3_aa: CSVDMTGIKQFF
v_call: TRBV7-2; j_call: TRBJ2-4; cdr3_aa: CASSPPPLGDIQYF
v_call: TRBV20-1; j_call: TRBJ2-3; cdr3_aa: CSAAGAGLGPTDTQYF
v_call: TRBV11-3; j_call: TRBJ2-3; cdr3_aa: CASSSRDSGTDTQYF
v_call: TRBV30; j_call: TRBJ1-1; cdr3_aa: CAWSLGGTNTEAFF
v_call: TRBV12-3/TRBV12-4; j_call: TRBJ2-1; cdr3_aa: CASSLVSGLKYNEQFF
v_call: TRBV5-1; j_call: TRBJ2-1; cdr3_aa: CASSLALGLAASYNEQFF
v_call: TRBV5-1; j_call: TRBJ1-2; cdr3_aa: CASSSTATGGYTF
v_call: TRBV12-3/TRBV12-4; j_call: TRBJ1-1; cdr3_aa: CASSPQRYNTEAFF
v_call: TRBV12-3/TRBV12-4; j_call: TRBJ2-3; cdr3_aa: CASSLVGTGTQYF
v_call: TRBV15; j_call: TRBJ2-3; cdr3_aa: CATSRVRRTVVTQYF
v_call: TRBV28; j_call: TRBJ2-5; cdr3_aa: CASSDRDMETQYF
v_call: TRBV30; j_call: TRBJ1-5; cdr3_aa: CAWSLTVYSNQPQHF
v_call: TRBV20-1; j_call: TRBJ1-2; cdr3_aa: CSARDRGPNGYTF
v_call: TRBV7-3; j_call: TRBJ2-1; cdr3_aa: CASSSLAGGHNEQFF
v_call: TRBV5-1; j_call: TRBJ1-5; cdr3_aa: CASSPRDRRVKSNQPQHF
v_call: TRBV20-1; j_call: TRBJ2-5; cdr3_aa: CSARGLETQYF
v_call: TRBV10-2; j_call: TRBJ2-6; cdr3_aa: CASRLTGGAFSGANVLTF
v_call: TRBV12-3/TRBV12-4; j_call: TRBJ2-7; cdr3_aa: CASSPGTGFHEQYF
v_call: TRBV29-1; j_call: TRBJ1-1; cdr3_aa: CSVDKGSTEAFF
v_call: TRBV5-4; j_call: TRBJ2-1; cdr3_aa: CASSLARGQGLEQFF
v_call: TRBV25-1; j_call: TRBJ1-5; cdr3_aa: CASTKGDRVGQPQHF
v_call: TRBV29-1; j_call: TRBJ2-5; cdr3_aa: CSVETSALGETQYF
v_call: TRBV4-2; j_call: TRBJ2-3; cdr3_aa: CASSHRTGTTDTQYF
v_call: TRBV28; j_call: TRBJ2-3; cdr3_aa: CASSRQGSKTDTQYF
v_call: TRBV7-6; j_call: TRBJ1-3; cdr3_aa: CASSLGGGNTIYF
v_call: TRBV3-1; j_call: TRBJ2-2; cdr3_aa: CASSQAPNTGELFF
v_call: TRBV5-6; j_call: TRBJ1-2; cdr3_aa: CASRMGLGSNRFYGYTF
v_call: TRBV5-5; j_call: TRBJ2-2; cdr3_aa: CASTATGINTGELFF
v_call: TRBV6-2/TRBV6-3; j_call: TRBJ2-7; cdr3_aa: CASRLDSHYEQYF
v_call: TRBV11-3; j_call: TRBJ2-2; cdr3_aa: CASSDNAGELFF
v_call: TRBV20-1; j_call: TRBJ1-6; cdr3_aa: CSANRDTYNSPLHF
v_call: TRBV7-9; j_call: TRBJ1-2; cdr3_aa: CASSYHPSGQSYGYTF
v_call: TRBV21-1; j_call: TRBJ2-7; cdr3_aa: CASSKKMGTDLYEQYF
v_call: TRBV10-3; j_call: TRBJ2-1; cdr3_aa: CAIRTGDRANEQFF
v_call: TRBV7-8; j_call: TRBJ2-7; cdr3_aa: CASSLFRTETYEQYF
v_call: TRBV24-1; j_call: TRBJ2-1; cdr3_aa: CATSDPCNEQFF
v_call: TRBV5-1; j_call: TRBJ2-2; cdr3_aa: CASSFVSYTGELFF
v_call: TRBV6-5; j_call: TRBJ1-1; cdr3_aa: CASSYPRQATEAFF
v_call: TRBV5-1; j_call: TRBJ2-5; cdr3_aa: CASSLQAQETQYF
v_call: TRBV19; j_call: TRBJ2-1; cdr3_aa: CASSMGLGTYNEQFF
v_call: TRBV6-5; j_call: TRBJ2-1; cdr3_aa: CASSRTLNEQFF
v_call: TRBV20-1; j_call: TRBJ2-7; cdr3_aa: CSARDLDYEQYF
v_call: TRBV4-2; j_call: TRBJ1-3; cdr3_aa: CASSPRGASGNTIYF
v_call: TRBV20-1; j_call: TRBJ2-4; cdr3_aa: CSASLGGRAALDIQYF
v_call: TRBV12-3/TRBV12-4; j_call: TRBJ2-1; cdr3_aa: CASRDWRGNEQFF
v_call: TRBV5-1; j_call: TRBJ1-4; cdr3_aa: CASSLAGVGKLFF